These T cell receptor beta chains were read from a single sample in a study of PD-1 blockade in classical Hodgkin lymphoma. The repertoire was sequenced with immunoSEQ multiplex PCR; TCRdb's copy has only in-frame clones and lacks some. The table records almost 85,000 clones, roughly 89% of them present only once. Here the sequenced sample was peripheral blood mononuclear cells (PBMCs), taken at baseline. The receptors stem from a human donor with classical Hodgkin lymphoma. CDR3s include the opening cysteine and the closing phenylalanine or tryptophan. Fields, in order: V gene, J gene, clone size, D gene, CDR3 DNA, CDR3 protein. A D gene is named only where the DNA matches it firmly. Clone size, where shown, is once, few, many, or a class for clones that have expanded.

TRBV29-1,TRBJ2-1,once,TRBD2,TGCAGCGTCGGACTAGCGGGAGGGAATGAGCAGTTCTTC,CSVGLAGGNEQFF
TRBV30,TRBJ2-7,-,TRBD2,TGTGCCTGGGAGGGTAGCGGGAGTTACGAGCAGTACTTC,CAWEGSGSYEQYF
TRBV2,TRBJ1-1,-,TRBD1,TGTGCCAGCAGACCCGGGACAGGAGAGAACACTGAAGCTTTCTTT,CASRPGTGENTEAFF
TRBV6-5,TRBJ2-5,-,-,TGTGCCAGCAGCCCTGGTCAGAGGCAAGAGACCCAGTACTTC,CASSPGQRQETQYF
TRBV6-5,TRBJ2-3,-,-,TGTGCCAGCAGAAGGACTCTAGCCAGCACAGATACGCAGTATTTT,CASRRTLASTDTQYF
TRBV11-2,TRBJ1-2,-,TRBD1,TGTGCCAGCAGCTCACGGGACAGAAACTATGGCTACACCTTC,CASSSRDRNYGYTF
TRBV7-2,TRBJ2-3,-,TRBD1,TGTGCCAGCAGCCTAGTGGGGACAGGGGGAAATACGCAGTATTTT,CASSLVGTGGNTQYF
TRBV4-1,TRBJ2-3,-,-,TGCGCCAGCAGCCAGCCAGCCGGTAGCACAGATACGCAGTATTTT,CASSQPAGSTDTQYF
TRBV2,TRBJ2-7,few,-,TGTGCCAGCGACGATAGCTCCTACGAGCAGTACTTC,CASDDSSYEQYF
TRBV6-6,TRBJ2-3,-,-,TGTGCCAGCAAAGGAGATACGCAGTATTTT,CASKGDTQYF
TRBV9,TRBJ1-3,-,-,TGTGCCAGCAGCAAAGGGAGGGCCCAAGGAAACACCATATATTTT,CASSKGRAQGNTIYF
TRBV18,TRBJ2-7,-,-,TGTGCCAGCTCACTCGTTAGCTCCTACGAGCAGTACTTC,CASSLVSSYEQYF
TRBV27,TRBJ2-7,-,-,TGTGCCAGCAGACCGCGTTTAGCAGAATCTTACGAGCAGTACTTC,CASRPRLAESYEQYF
TRBV9,TRBJ1-4,-,-,TGTGCCAGCAGCGTAGTTGACGACGGGAAACTGTTTTTT,CASSVVDDGKLFF
TRBV29-1,TRBJ1-2,-,-,TGCAGCGTTGGTGGGGGGCGAGAAATGGATGGCTACACCTTC,CSVGGGREMDGYTF
TRBV20-1,TRBJ1-4,-,-,TGCAGTGCTGGGGGACTGTTTTTT,CSAGGLFF
TRBV6-5,TRBJ2-7,once,TRBD2,TGTGCCAGCAGCCCCCTAGCGGGAGCTGTCGAGCAGTACTTC,CASSPLAGAVEQYF
TRBV5-1,TRBJ1-1,-,TRBD1,TGCGCCAGCAGGTCGACCCTTGGACAGGGGGGAGGTGGCACTGAAGCTTTCTTT,CASRSTLGQGGGGTEAFF
TRBV7-2,TRBJ2-2,-,-,TGTGCCAGCAGCTTCAGGGCAGCGAACACCGGGGAGCTGTTTTTT,CASSFRAANTGELFF
TRBV7-2,TRBJ1-2,-,-,TGTGCCAGCAGCTTAGCGACGGACTATGGCTACACCTTC,CASSLATDYGYTF
TRBV11-1,TRBJ2-2,few,-,TGTGCCAGCAGCTTAGTACAGGACGGGTTTCGGGAGCTGTTTTTT,CASSLVQDGFRELFF
TRBV28,TRBJ1-4,-,-,TGTGCCAGCAGGGGGGGCACAACTAATGAAAAACTGTTTTTT,CASRGGTTNEKLFF
TRBV7-9,TRBJ2-7,-,-,TGTGCCAGCAGCTTTTCTCCGGATGAACCCTACGAGCAGTACTTC,CASSFSPDEPYEQYF
TRBV7-2,TRBJ2-7,-,-,TGTGCCAGCAGCTACGGGTGGGCTGGGACCTACGAGCAGTACTTC,CASSYGWAGTYEQYF
TRBV12-5,TRBJ2-3,-,-,TGTGCTAGTGGGCCCCGGGACACTTACACAGATACGCAGTATTTT,CASGPRDTYTDTQYF
TRBV19,TRBJ2-3,-,TRBD1,TGTGCCAGCCGGGACAGGGGGTATACTAGCACAGATACGCAGTATTTT,CASRDRGYTSTDTQYF
TRBV5-6,TRBJ1-5,-,TRBD1,TGTGCCAGCAGCCGGACAGGGGGCGGCGGCAATCAGCCCCAGCATTTT,CASSRTGGGGNQPQHF
TRBV19,TRBJ1-1,-,TRBD1,TGTGCCAGTAGTTCCCAAACAGGGGTCGGTGAAGCTTTCTTT,CASSSQTGVGEAFF
TRBV5-1,TRBJ2-3,-,TRBD1,TGCGCCAGCAGCAGTGGACAGGGGGCAGATACGCAGTATTTT,CASSSGQGADTQYF
TRBV19,TRBJ1-2,once,-,TGTGCCAGTAGTATGGGCTATGGCTACACCTTC,CASSMGYGYTF
TRBV9,TRBJ2-1,-,-,TGTGCCAGCAGCTATCTGACAGCTTCATTTAACAATGAGCAGTTCTTC,CASSYLTASFNNEQFF
TRBV23-1,TRBJ1-5,-,-,TGCGCCAGCAGTCAAGCTACAGGACGCCCGAGCTACAGCAATCAGCCCCAGCATTTT,CASSQATGRPSYSNQPQHF
TRBV5-1,TRBJ1-4,-,-,TGCGCCAGCAGCGGGGGAACAACTAATGAAAAACTGTTTTTT,CASSGGTTNEKLFF
TRBV6-1,TRBJ1-3,-,-,TGTGCCAGCAGTGAAGCACGCAGGACATCCGGAAACACCATATATTTT,CASSEARRTSGNTIYF
TRBV11-2,TRBJ1-1,-,-,TGTGCCAGCAGCTTATTTCAGATGAACACTGAAGCTTTCTTT,CASSLFQMNTEAFF
TRBV18,TRBJ2-1,-,TRBD1,TGTGCCAGCTCACCTCGGGACAGACGCCACCATGAGGAGCAGTTCTTC,CASSPRDRRHHEEQFF
TRBV19,TRBJ1-1,-,TRBD1,TGTGCCAGTACGACAGGGATGGAGGCTTTCTTT,CASTTGMEAFF